The subject of this entry is one TCR beta chain. Its specificity is unknown. The germline CDR1 and CDR2 sequences are SEHNR and FQNEAQ (reference sequence). With 1 base removed from V and 4 bases from J, the gap between germline ends came to 13 bases. The length of the CDR3 is 15 residues. The isolated RNA, all of it, was reverse transcribed, so expressed TCRB transcripts were what got sequenced. Using immunoSEQ multiplex PCR, the repertoire was profiled, and TCRdb retains in-frame clones only, with some absent. This sample has about 700,000 clones, with around 15% found just once. The entry originates in a study of beta chain features in type 1 diabetes. Study summary: Healthy donors resembled patients in age, gender and cell yields. Notes on the study in general: Healthy donors had naive, central memory and Treg TCRB repertoires that appeared less similar than those seen among patients. Patients with Type 1 diabetes showed moderately but significantly shorter TCRB CDR3s in all four CD4+ subsets.

CD4+ cells of the naive, central memory, regulatory and stem cell-like memory types were sorted via CD45RO/CCR7/CD25/CD127/CD95/CD27. This clonotype was sampled from a man aged 18 to 35 with type 1 diabetes. The source material was naive CD4+ T cells from blood. J is TRBJ1-2 and V is TRBV7-9, with D uncertain. For the CDR3, the DNA is TGTGCCAGCAGCTTAGGGCATTACTTGAGCTATGGCTACACCTTC. Translation: CASSLGHYLSYGYTF. The variable domain in full, completed from reference TRBV7-9 and TRBJ1-2, reads DTGVSQNPRHKITKRGQNVTFRCDPISEHNRLYWYRQTLGQGPEFLTYFQNEAQLEKSRLLSDRFSAERPKGSFSTLEIQRTEQGDSAMYLCASSLGHYLSYGYTFGSGTRLTVV.